The rows below give T cell receptor beta chains drawn from one sample of a study of blood T cell repertoires in COVID-19. Here immunoSEQ multiplex PCR was the method, and the copy in TCRdb shows in-frame clones only, minus some. The sample carries about 300,000 clones, roughly 91% recorded once. Source material: peripheral blood. These receptors all stem from a woman aged 30 to 39 with COVID-19, enrolled during active disease. CDR3s include the opening cysteine and the closing phenylalanine or tryptophan. The order of the fields is J gene, D gene, V gene, CDR3 protein. The D gene is left open where the match is weak.

j_call: TRBJ1-2
d_call: NA
v_call: TRBV7-9
cdr3_aa: CASSLGEGGYTF

j_call: TRBJ2-1
d_call: NA
v_call: TRBV11-3
cdr3_aa: CASSLGSSYNEQFF

j_call: TRBJ2-3
d_call: NA
v_call: TRBV3-1/TRBV3-2
cdr3_aa: CASSQGRGTQYF

j_call: TRBJ2-1
d_call: NA
v_call: TRBV18
cdr3_aa: CASSPLTDLEQFF

j_call: TRBJ1-2
d_call: TRBD1
v_call: TRBV4-3
cdr3_aa: CASSQGQGSGYGYTF

j_call: TRBJ1-2
d_call: NA
v_call: TRBV7-2
cdr3_aa: CASSLAEGFGYTF

j_call: TRBJ1-6
d_call: NA
v_call: TRBV3-1/TRBV3-2
cdr3_aa: CASSRRGPLHF

j_call: TRBJ2-7
d_call: NA
v_call: TRBV11-2
cdr3_aa: CASRSFYEQYF

j_call: TRBJ2-2
d_call: TRBD1
v_call: TRBV28
cdr3_aa: CASRPRTGVNTGELFF

j_call: TRBJ1-5
d_call: TRBD1
v_call: TRBV27
cdr3_aa: CASSSLQGIDQPQHF

j_call: TRBJ2-5
d_call: NA
v_call: TRBV5-1
cdr3_aa: CASSKMTAQETQYF

j_call: TRBJ1-1
d_call: NA
v_call: TRBV7-9
cdr3_aa: CASTSMNTEAFF

j_call: TRBJ1-2
d_call: TRBD1
v_call: TRBV27
cdr3_aa: CASSLKRDRDNYGYTF

j_call: TRBJ2-2
d_call: NA
v_call: TRBV2
cdr3_aa: CASSVEASQNTGELFF

j_call: TRBJ1-1
d_call: NA
v_call: TRBV19
cdr3_aa: CASSGRRARRVNTEAFF

j_call: TRBJ1-6
d_call: NA
v_call: TRBV25-1
cdr3_aa: CASSEQGSSPLHF

j_call: TRBJ1-2
d_call: NA
v_call: TRBV27
cdr3_aa: CASSSSLGPLSYTF

j_call: TRBJ2-3
d_call: NA
v_call: TRBV4-1
cdr3_aa: CASSQILAGTDTQYF

j_call: TRBJ1-1
d_call: NA
v_call: TRBV5-6
cdr3_aa: CASSLFGTKEAFF

j_call: TRBJ1-2
d_call: NA
v_call: TRBV7-9
cdr3_aa: CASSLTRANYGYTF

j_call: TRBJ1-3
d_call: TRBD1
v_call: TRBV3-1/TRBV3-2
cdr3_aa: CASSPLTGTSGNTIYF

j_call: TRBJ1-1
d_call: NA
v_call: TRBV11-2
cdr3_aa: CASSLDQGRGEAFF

j_call: TRBJ1-3
d_call: NA
v_call: TRBV6-5
cdr3_aa: CASSYSMARAGNTIYF

j_call: TRBJ2-5
d_call: NA
v_call: TRBV9
cdr3_aa: CASSVDGGRETQYF

j_call: TRBJ2-7
d_call: TRBD1
v_call: TRBV5-4
cdr3_aa: CASSSGGNSYEQYF

j_call: TRBJ1-2
d_call: NA
v_call: TRBV19
cdr3_aa: CASRQGEAKLGGYTF

j_call: TRBJ2-3
d_call: NA
v_call: TRBV3-1/TRBV3-2
cdr3_aa: CASSQASTDTQYF

j_call: TRBJ2-7
d_call: NA
v_call: TRBV29-1
cdr3_aa: CSVEGINGSPYEQYF

j_call: TRBJ2-3
d_call: TRBD2
v_call: TRBV3-1/TRBV3-2
cdr3_aa: CASSQGLRGGRTDTQYF

j_call: TRBJ2-1
d_call: NA
v_call: TRBV7-2
cdr3_aa: CASSLDSGEQFF

j_call: TRBJ1-2
d_call: TRBD1
v_call: TRBV6-5
cdr3_aa: CASSLREGADGYTF

j_call: TRBJ1-2
d_call: TRBD1
v_call: TRBV5-1
cdr3_aa: CASSVGTEGYTF

j_call: TRBJ1-2
d_call: NA
v_call: TRBV5-4
cdr3_aa: CASSPDRNYYGYTF

j_call: TRBJ2-3
d_call: TRBD2
v_call: TRBV7-8
cdr3_aa: CASFRTSGGDTQYF

j_call: TRBJ1-1
d_call: NA
v_call: TRBV19
cdr3_aa: CASSIEALNTEAFF

j_call: TRBJ2-7
d_call: TRBD1
v_call: TRBV18
cdr3_aa: CASSPGTGSTYEQYF

j_call: TRBJ2-2
d_call: TRBD2
v_call: TRBV3-1/TRBV3-2
cdr3_aa: CASSQTAGGYTGELFF

j_call: TRBJ2-1
d_call: NA
v_call: TRBV9
cdr3_aa: CASSPHFRDEQFF

j_call: TRBJ1-3
d_call: TRBD1
v_call: TRBV5-5
cdr3_aa: CASSRYGTDSGNTIYF

j_call: TRBJ1-5
d_call: NA
v_call: TRBV6-5
cdr3_aa: CASSLVGQQPQHF

j_call: TRBJ1-4
d_call: NA
v_call: TRBV5-1
cdr3_aa: CASSLEPPGIGNEKLFF

j_call: TRBJ1-1
d_call: NA
v_call: TRBV9
cdr3_aa: CASSVGQTMNTEAFF

j_call: TRBJ1-6
d_call: NA
v_call: TRBV6-5
cdr3_aa: CASTPGYNSPLHF

j_call: TRBJ2-5
d_call: TRBD1
v_call: TRBV11-2
cdr3_aa: CASSSIGTAETQYF

j_call: TRBJ2-1
d_call: NA
v_call: TRBV12-3/TRBV12-4
cdr3_aa: CASNLGSRNEQFF

j_call: TRBJ1-2
d_call: TRBD1
v_call: TRBV7-9
cdr3_aa: CASSLATGTRTF

j_call: TRBJ2-3
d_call: NA
v_call: TRBV20-1
cdr3_aa: CSALVFDTQYF